This TCR beta chain derives from a study of control samples from healthy donors and cancer patients (dated by TCRdb to the early 2020s). On this clone: Its antigen is currently not known.

Taken from the germline V gene, the CDR1 and CDR2 loops are KGHSH and LQKENI. The germline V and J ends show losses of 3 bases and 3 bases respectively, and no gene match explains 5 bases of the junction. Measured from the cysteine to the phenylalanine, the CDR3 is 15 residues long. The retained sequence is limited to the CDR3, 45 bases, with the frame set at the first base. Receptor amplification or capture employed the immunoSEQ multiplex PCR assay. Here the immuneACCESS table is served through TCRdb, limited to in-frame sequences with V and J called. Missing clones are a known gap in these copies; in checked studies unresolved V genes cover under half, and the rest lacks a known reason. The sample table holds roughly 200,000 clones. The ten largest clones add up to approximately 2.2% of the sample.

This TCR came from a woman between 25 and 40 years old in good health. The rearranged chain carries TRBV18 and TRBJ1-2, with 9 junctional bases fitting TRBD1. The sequenced sample was blood. The CDR3 protein is CASSPATGGYYGYTF. In nucleotides, the sequence is TGTGCCAGCTCACCGGCGACAGGGGGATACTATGGCTACACCTTC.